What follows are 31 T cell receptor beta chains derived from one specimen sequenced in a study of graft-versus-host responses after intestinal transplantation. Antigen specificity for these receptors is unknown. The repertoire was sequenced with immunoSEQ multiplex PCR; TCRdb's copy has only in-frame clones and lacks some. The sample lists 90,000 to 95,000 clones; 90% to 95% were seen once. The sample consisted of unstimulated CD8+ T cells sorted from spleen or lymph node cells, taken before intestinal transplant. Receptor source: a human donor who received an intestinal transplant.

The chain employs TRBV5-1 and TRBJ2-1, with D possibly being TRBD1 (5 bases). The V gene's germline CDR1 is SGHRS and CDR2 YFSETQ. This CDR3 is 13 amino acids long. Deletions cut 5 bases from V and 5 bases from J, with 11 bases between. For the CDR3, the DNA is TGCGCCAGCAGTTTAGACAGAAACAATGAGCAGTTCTTC. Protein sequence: CASSLDRNNEQFF.

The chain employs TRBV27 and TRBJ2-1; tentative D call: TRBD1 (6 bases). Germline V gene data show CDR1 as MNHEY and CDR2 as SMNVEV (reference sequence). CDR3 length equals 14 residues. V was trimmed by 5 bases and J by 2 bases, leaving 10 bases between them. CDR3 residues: CASSDRIAYNEQFF. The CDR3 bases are TGTGCCAGCAGTGACAGGATAGCCTACAATGAGCAGTTCTTC.

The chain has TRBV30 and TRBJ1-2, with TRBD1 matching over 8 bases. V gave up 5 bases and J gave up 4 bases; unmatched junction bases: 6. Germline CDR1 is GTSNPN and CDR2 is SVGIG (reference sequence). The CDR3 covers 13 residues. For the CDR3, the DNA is TGTGCCTGGGGTGGACAGGGTGGCTATGGCTACACCTTC. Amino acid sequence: CAWGGQGGYGYTF. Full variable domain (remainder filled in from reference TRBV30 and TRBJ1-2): SQTIHQWPATLVQPVGSPLSLECTVEGTSNPNLYWYRQAAGRGLQLLFYSVGIGQISSEVPQNLSASRPQDRQFILSSKKLLLSDSGFYLCAWGGQGGYGYTFGSGTRLTVV.

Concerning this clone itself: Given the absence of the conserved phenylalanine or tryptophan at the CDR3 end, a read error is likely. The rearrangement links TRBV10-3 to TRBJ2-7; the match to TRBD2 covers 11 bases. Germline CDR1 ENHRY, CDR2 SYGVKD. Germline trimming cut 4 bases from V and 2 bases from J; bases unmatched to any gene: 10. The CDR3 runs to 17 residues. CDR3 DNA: TGTGCCATCAGTGTCGGTAGCGGGGGGGTTGAGACCTACGAGCAGTACCTC. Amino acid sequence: CAISVGSGGVETYEQYL.

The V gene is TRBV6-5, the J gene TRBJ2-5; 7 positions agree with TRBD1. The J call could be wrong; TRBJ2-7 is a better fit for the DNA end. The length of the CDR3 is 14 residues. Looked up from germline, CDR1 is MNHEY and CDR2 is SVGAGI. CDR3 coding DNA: TGTGCCAGCAGCGTGACAGGGAATTTCTACGAGCAGTACTTC. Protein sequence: CASSVTGNFYEQYF.

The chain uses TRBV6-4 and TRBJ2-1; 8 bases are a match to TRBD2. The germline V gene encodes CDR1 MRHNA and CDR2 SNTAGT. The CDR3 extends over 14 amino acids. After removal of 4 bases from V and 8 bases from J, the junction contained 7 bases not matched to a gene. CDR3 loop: CASSAGLGGDEQFF. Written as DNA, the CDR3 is TGTGCCAGCAGTGCGGGACTAGGTGGCGATGAGCAGTTCTTC.

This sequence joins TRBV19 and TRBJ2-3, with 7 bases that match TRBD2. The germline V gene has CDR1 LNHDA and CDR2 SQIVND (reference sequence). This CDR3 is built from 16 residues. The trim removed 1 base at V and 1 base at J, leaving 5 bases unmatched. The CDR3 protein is CASSIGGLGRTDTQYF. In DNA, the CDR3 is TGTGCCAGTAGTATAGGCGGACTAGGTCGCACAGATACGCAGTATTTT. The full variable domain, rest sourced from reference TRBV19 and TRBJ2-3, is DGGITQSPKYLFRKEGQNVTLSCEQNLNHDAMYWYRQDPGQGLRLIYYSQIVNDFQKGDIAEGYSVSREKKESFPLTVTSAQKNPTAFYLCASSIGGLGRTDTQYFGPGTRLTVL.

The CDR3 region is CASSGNRAPYEQYF. The CDR3 nucleotides are TGTGCCAGCAGCGGGAACAGGGCCCCCTACGAGCAGTACTTC. The chain links TRBV9 to TRBJ2-7, with a weak D call TRBD1 (6 bases). V lost 3 bases and J 2 bases, leaving 12 bases between the germline ends. Germline V gene lookup returns CDR1 SGDLS and CDR2 YYNGEE. The CDR3 consists of 14 residues.

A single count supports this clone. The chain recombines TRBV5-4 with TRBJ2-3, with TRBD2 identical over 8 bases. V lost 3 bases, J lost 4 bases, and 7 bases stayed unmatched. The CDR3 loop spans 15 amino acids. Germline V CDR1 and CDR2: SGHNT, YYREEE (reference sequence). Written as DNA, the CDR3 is TGTGCCAGCAGCTGGACGGGGGGGTCCGCAGATACGCAGTATTTT. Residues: CASSWTGGSADTQYF.

The CDR3 nucleotides are TGTGCCAGCAGTGAAAAGGTCCTTGAGGGCGAGCAGTACTTC. Amino acid sequence: CASSEKVLEGEQYF. The chain employs TRBV2 and TRBJ2-7; a weak D match, TRBD2 (5 bases). The V gene lost 2 bases and the J gene lost 6 bases, with 14 bases spanning the gap. In germline, CDR1 is SNHLY, CDR2 FYNNEI. The CDR3 extends over 14 amino acids.

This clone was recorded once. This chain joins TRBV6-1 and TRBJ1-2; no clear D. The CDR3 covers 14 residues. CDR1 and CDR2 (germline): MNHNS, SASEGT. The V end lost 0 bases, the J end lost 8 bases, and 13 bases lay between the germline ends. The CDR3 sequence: CASSEAGSIVGYTF. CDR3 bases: TGTGCCAGCAGTGAAGCAGGGAGTATAGTGGGCTACACCTTC.

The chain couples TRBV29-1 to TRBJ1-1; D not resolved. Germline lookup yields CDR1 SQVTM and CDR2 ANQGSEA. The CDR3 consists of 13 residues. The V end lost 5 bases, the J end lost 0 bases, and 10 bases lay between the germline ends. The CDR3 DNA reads TGCAGCGTTAATTACGAGATGAACACTGAAGCTTTCTTT. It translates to CSVNYEMNTEAFF.

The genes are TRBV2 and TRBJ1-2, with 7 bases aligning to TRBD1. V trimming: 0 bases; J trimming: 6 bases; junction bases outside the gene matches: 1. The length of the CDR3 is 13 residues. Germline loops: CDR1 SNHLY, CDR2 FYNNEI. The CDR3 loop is CASSEAGTDGYTF. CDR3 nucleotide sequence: TGTGCCAGCAGTGAAGCGGGGACAGATGGCTACACCTTC. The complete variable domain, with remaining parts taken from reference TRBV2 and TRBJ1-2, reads EPEVTQTPSHQVTQMGQEVILRCVPISNHLYFYWYRQILGQKVEFLVSFYNNEISEKSEIFDDQFSVERPDGSNFTLKIRSTKLEDSAMYFCASSEAGTDGYTFGSGTRLTVV.

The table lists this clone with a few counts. CDR3 in DNA: TGCGCCAGCAGCACCGAGGGATCGGGAAATGGAAACACCATATATTTT. It yields the protein CASSTEGSGNGNTIYF. The genes are TRBV5-1 and TRBJ1-3; no reliable D call. Germline lookup yields CDR1 SGHRS and CDR2 YFSETQ. The CDR3 extends over 16 amino acids. The ends were cut back, 4 bases at V and 3 bases at J, with 17 bases in the middle.

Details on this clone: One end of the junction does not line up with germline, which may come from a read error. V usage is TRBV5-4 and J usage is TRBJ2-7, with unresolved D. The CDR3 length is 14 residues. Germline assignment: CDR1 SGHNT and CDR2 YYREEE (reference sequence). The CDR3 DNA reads TGTGTCAGCAGCTTGGATCTCGTTTCCTACGAGCAGTACTTC. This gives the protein CVSSLDLVSYEQYF.

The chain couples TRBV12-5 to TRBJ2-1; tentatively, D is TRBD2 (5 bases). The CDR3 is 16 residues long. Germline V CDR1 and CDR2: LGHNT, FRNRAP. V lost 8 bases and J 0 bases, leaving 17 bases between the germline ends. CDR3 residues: CASIPALGDSYNEQFF. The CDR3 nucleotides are TGTGCTAGTATTCCCGCCTTGGGAGACTCCTACAATGAGCAGTTCTTC.

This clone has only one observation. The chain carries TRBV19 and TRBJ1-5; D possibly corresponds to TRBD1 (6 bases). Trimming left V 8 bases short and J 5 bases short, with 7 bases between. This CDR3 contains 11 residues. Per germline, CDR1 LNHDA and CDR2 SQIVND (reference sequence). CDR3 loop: CASGQYQPQHF. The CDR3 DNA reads TGTGCCAGTGGACAGTATCAGCCCCAGCATTTT.

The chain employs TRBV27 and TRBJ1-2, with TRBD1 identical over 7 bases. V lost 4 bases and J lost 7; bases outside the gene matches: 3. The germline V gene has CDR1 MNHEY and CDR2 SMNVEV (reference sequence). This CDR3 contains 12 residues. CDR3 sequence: CASSSTGFGYTF. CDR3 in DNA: TGTGCCAGCAGTTCGACAGGGTTTGGCTACACCTTC.

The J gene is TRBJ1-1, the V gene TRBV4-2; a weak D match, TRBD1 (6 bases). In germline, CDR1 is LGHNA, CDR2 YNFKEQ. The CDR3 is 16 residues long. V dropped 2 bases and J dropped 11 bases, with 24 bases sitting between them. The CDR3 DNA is TGTGCCAGCAGCCAAAGTCTTACAGGGCCCAAGTCTCCGGCTTTCTTT. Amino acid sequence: CASSQSLTGPKSPAFF.

This CDR3 reads CASTPTGYGYTF. DNA for the CDR3: TGTGCCAGCACCCCGACAGGGTATGGCTACACCTTC. The rearrangement links TRBV6-5 to TRBJ1-2; the match to TRBD1 covers 7 bases. Germline CDR1 reads MNHEY; CDR2 reads SVGAGI. Germline trimming cut 7 bases from V and 5 bases from J; bases unmatched to any gene: 4. The CDR3 runs 12 residues.

The CDR3 spells CASSLGLAALSEQFF. The DNA for the CDR3 is TGCGCCAGCAGCCTGGGACTAGCGGCTTTAAGTGAGCAGTTCTTC. V usage is TRBV5-1 and J usage is TRBJ2-1; TRBD2 aligns across 11 bases. V lost 4 bases, J lost 9 bases, and 9 bases stayed unmatched. CDR1 SGHRS and CDR2 YFSETQ come from the germline V gene. The CDR3 length is 15 residues. The full variable domain, in which reference TRBV5-1 and TRBJ2-1 provide the parts outside the CDR3, is KAGVTQTPRYLIKTRGQQVTLSCSPISGHRSVSWYQQTPGQGLQFLFEYFSETQRNKGNFPGRFSGRQFSNSRSEMNVSTLELGDSALYLCASSLGLAALSEQFFGPGTRLTVL.

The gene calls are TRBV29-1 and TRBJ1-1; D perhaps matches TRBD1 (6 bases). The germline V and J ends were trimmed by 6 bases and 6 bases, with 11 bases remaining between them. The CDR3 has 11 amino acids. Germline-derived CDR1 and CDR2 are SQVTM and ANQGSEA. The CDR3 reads CSVIDRSEAFF. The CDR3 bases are TGCAGCGTCATCGACAGGTCTGAAGCTTTCTTT. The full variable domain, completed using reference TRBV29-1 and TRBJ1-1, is SAVISQKPSRDICQRGTSLTIQCQVDSQVTMMFWYRQQPGQSLTLIATANQGSEATYESGFVIDKFPISRPNLTFSTLTVSNMSPEDSSIYLCSVIDRSEAFFGQGTRLTVV.

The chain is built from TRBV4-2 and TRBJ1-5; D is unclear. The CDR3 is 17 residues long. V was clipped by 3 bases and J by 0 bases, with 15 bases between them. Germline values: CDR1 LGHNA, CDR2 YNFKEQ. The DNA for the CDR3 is TGTGCCAGCAGCCAGGACTCCACCGCGCTTAGCAATCAGCCCCAGCATTTT. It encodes CASSQDSTALSNQPQHF.

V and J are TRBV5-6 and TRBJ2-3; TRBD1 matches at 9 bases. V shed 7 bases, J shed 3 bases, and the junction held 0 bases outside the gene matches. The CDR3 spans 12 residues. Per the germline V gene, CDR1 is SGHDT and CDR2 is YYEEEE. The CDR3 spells CASGTGTDTQYF. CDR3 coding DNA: TGTGCCAGCGGGACAGGGACAGATACGCAGTATTTT.

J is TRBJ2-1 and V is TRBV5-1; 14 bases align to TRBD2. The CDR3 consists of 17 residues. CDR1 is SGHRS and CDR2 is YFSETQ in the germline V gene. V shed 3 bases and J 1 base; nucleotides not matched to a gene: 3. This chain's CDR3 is CASSSGLAGESYNEQFF. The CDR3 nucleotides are TGCGCCAGCAGCTCGGGACTAGCGGGGGAATCCTACAATGAGCAGTTCTTC.

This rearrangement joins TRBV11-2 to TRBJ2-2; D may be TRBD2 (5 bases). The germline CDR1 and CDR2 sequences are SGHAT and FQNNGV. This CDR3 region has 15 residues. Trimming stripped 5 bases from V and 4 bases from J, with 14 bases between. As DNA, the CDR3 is TGTGCCAGCAGCGCGTCCATCCTAGCCACCGGGGAGCTGTTTTTT. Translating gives CASSASILATGELFF.

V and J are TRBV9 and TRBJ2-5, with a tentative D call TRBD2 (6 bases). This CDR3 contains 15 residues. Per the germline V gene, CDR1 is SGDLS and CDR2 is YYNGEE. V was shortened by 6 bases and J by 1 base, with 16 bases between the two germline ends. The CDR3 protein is CASTPGRGPQETQYF. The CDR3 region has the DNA TGTGCCAGCACCCCGGGGCGGGGCCCCCAAGAGACCCAGTACTTC.

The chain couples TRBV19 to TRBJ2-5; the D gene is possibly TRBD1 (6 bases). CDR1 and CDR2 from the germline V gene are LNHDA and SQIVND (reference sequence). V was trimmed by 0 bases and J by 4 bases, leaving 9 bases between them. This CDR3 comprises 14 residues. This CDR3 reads CASSIDSQGETQYF. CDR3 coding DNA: TGTGCCAGTAGTATAGATTCACAGGGAGAGACCCAGTACTTC.

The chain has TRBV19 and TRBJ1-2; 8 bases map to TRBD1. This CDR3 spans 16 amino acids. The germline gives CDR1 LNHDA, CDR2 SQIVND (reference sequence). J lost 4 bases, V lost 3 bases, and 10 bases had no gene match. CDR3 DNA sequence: TGTGCCAGTAGTATGAGGACAGGGAAGGCTATCTATGGCTACACCTTC. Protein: CASSMRTGKAIYGYTF. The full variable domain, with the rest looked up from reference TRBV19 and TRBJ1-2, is DGGITQSPKYLFRKEGQNVTLSCEQNLNHDAMYWYRQDPGQGLRLIYYSQIVNDFQKGDIAEGYSVSREKKESFPLTVTSAQKNPTAFYLCASSMRTGKAIYGYTFGSGTRLTVV.

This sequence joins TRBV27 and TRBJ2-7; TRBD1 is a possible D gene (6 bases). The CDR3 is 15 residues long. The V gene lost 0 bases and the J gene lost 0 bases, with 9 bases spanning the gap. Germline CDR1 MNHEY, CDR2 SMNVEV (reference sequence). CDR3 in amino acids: CASSLSRTASYEQYF. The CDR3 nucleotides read TGTGCCAGCAGTTTATCGCGGACAGCCTCCTACGAGCAGTACTTC.

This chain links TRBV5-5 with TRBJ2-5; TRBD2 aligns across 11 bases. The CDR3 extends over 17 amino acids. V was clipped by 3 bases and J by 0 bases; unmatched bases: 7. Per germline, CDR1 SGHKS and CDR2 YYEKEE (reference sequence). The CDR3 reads CASSSTLAGGNQETQYF. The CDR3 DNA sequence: TGTGCCAGCAGCTCGACTCTAGCGGGGGGTAACCAAGAGACCCAGTACTTC.